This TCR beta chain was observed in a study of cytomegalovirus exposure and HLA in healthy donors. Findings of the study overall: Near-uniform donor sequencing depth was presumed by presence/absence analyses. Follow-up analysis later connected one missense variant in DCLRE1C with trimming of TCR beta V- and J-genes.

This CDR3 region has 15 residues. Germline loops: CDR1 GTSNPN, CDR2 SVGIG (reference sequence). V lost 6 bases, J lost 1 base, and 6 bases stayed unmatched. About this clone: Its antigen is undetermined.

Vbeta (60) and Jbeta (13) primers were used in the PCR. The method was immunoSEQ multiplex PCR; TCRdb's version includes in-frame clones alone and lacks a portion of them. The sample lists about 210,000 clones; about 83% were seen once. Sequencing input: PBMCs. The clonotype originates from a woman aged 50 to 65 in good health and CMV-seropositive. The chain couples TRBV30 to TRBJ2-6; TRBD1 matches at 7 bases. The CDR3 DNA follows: TGTGCCTGTCGGGCAGGGGGTTCTGGGGCCAACGTCCTGACTTTC. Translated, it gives CACRAGGSGANVLTF.